A selection of T cell receptor beta chains follows, all from one sample in a study of T-cell memory formation after mild COVID-19. TCRdb redid the calling of the 5' RACE reads with MiXCR, one entry per CDR3 protein. The sample consists of some 210,000 distinct CDR3 sequences, 15% to 20% of them appearing once. The sequencing input was PBMCs or a T cell subset sorted from them (not recorded which). The receptors were sampled from an adult woman who had mild COVID-19 (a few samples of this study predate the infection). Cell type and time point are not known. Both conserved end residues are part of each CDR3. D genes are given only for firm matches. Clone size is shown for a subset of rows, as once, few, many or a class of expanded clone.

>once|TRBJ2-1|16|TRBV4-2|-
TGTGCCAGCAGCCAAGAACAGGCGTCAGGTTACAATGAGCAGTTCTTC
CASSQEQASGYNEQFF
>-|TRBJ1-3|15|TRBV4-1|-
TGCGCCAGCAGCCAAGCGGGGACTTTTGGAAACACCATATATTTT
CASSQAGTFGNTIYF
>many|TRBJ2-7|13|TRBV7-2|-
TGTGCCAGCAGCTTAGGCCGGGACTACGAGCAGTACTTC
CASSLGRDYEQYF
>few|TRBJ2-5|15|TRBV4-3|TRBD1
TGCGCCAGCAGCCAAGGTGGGACAGTCCAAGAGACCCAGTACTTC
CASSQGGTVQETQYF
>few|TRBJ1-1|17|TRBV7-6|-
TGTGCCAGCAGTCCATGGGGGGCACGAAAGACAAGCACTGAAGCTTTCTTT
CASSPWGARKTSTEAFF
>few|TRBJ2-7|16|TRBV12-3/TRBV12-4|TRBD2
TGTGCCAGCAGCCCGGGACTAGCGGGTAGCTCCTACGAGCAGTACTTC
CASSPGLAGSSYEQYF
>-|TRBJ2-3|15|TRBV10-3|-
TGTGCCATCAGTGACCCCCAGGGGTACACAGATACGCAGTATTTT
CAISDPQGYTDTQYF
>-|TRBJ2-3|13|TRBV24-1|-
TGTGCCACCAGTCCAGGGGGCACAGATACGCAGTATTTT
CATSPGGTDTQYF
>few|TRBJ2-7|13|TRBV6-6|-
TGTGCCAGCAGAGGGGCGGGTCGCTACGAGCAGTACTTC
CASRGAGRYEQYF
>-|TRBJ1-6|14|TRBV5-4|-
TGTGCCAGCAGCTTGGAAGGGAGCGATTCACCCCTCCACTTT
CASSLEGSDSPLHF
>-|TRBJ1-1|15|TRBV20-1|TRBD1
TGCAGTGCTAGGCAATCCAGGGGGCGTAACACTGAAGCTTTCTTT
CSARQSRGRNTEAFF
>few|TRBJ1-1|13|TRBV29-1|-
TGCAGCGTTGAAGGTGTGGGGGGCTTTGAAGCTTTCTTT
CSVEGVGGFEAFF
>few|TRBJ1-2|14|TRBV12-3/TRBV12-4|-
TGTGCCAGCAGCAACGTCCCCGGCCCCTATGGCTACACCTTC
CASSNVPGPYGYTF
>-|TRBJ1-1|14|TRBV5-4|-
TGTGCCAGCAGCTTAGAGTCAGGGAGCACTGAAGCTTTCTTT
CASSLESGSTEAFF
>few|TRBJ2-1|15|TRBV11-1|TRBD2
TGTGCCAGCAGCATCGGACTAGCGGGAGTCAATGAGCAGTTCTTC
CASSIGLAGVNEQFF
>few|TRBJ1-2|15|TRBV7-2|-
TGTGCCAGCAGCACCGTGGCTGGCAGTAACTATGGCTACACCTTC
CASSTVAGSNYGYTF
>many|TRBJ1-1|14|TRBV18|-
TGTGCCAGCTCACCCGGGGCGTTGAACACTGAAGCTTTCTTT
CASSPGALNTEAFF
>-|TRBJ2-1|17|TRBV5-1|TRBD2
TGCGCCAGCAGCAGGGGACTAGCGGGGGGCTCCTACAATGAGCAGTTCTTC
CASSRGLAGGSYNEQFF
>-|TRBJ1-1|14|TRBV5-1|TRBD1
TGCGCCAGCAGCCTCCAGGGACAGGGAGGTGAAGCTTTCTTT
CASSLQGQGGEAFF
>-|TRBJ1-2|14|TRBV4-1|-
TGCGCCAGCAGCCAAGTTTTGCTGGGCTATGGCTACACCTTC
CASSQVLLGYGYTF
>-|TRBJ2-5|17|TRBV3-1|-
TGTGCCAGCAGCCAACCCCCCCGGGGTGGCCGACAAGAGACCCAGTACTTC
CASSQPPRGGRQETQYF
>-|TRBJ1-4|15|TRBV24-1|-
TGTGCCACCAGTGCTTCGTCGGCGATATATGAAAAACTGTTTTTT
CATSASSAIYEKLFF
>-|TRBJ2-2|13|TRBV3-1|-
TGTGCCAGCAGCAAAATGGTCCCTGGGGAGCAGCTTTTT
CASSKMVPGEQLF
>-|TRBJ2-1|17|TRBV18|-
TGTGCCAGCTCACCACTTCGGGGGTCAAGCTCCTACAATGAGCAGTTCTTC
CASSPLRGSSSYNEQFF
>-|TRBJ2-1|13|TRBV5-1|TRBD2
TGCGCCACCCTCGCAGCGGGGTCGAATGAGCAGTTCTTC
CATLAAGSNEQFF
>many|TRBJ1-2|15|TRBV5-1|-
TGCGCCAGCAGCATAAATCCGGGACACCCCAATGGCTACACCTTC
CASSINPGHPNGYTF
>few|TRBJ1-1|14|TRBV24-1|-
TGTGCCACCAGTGTCCCGCCTGTTAACACTGAAGCTTTCTTT
CATSVPPVNTEAFF
>few|TRBJ1-5|14|TRBV24-1|-
TGTGCCACCAGTGACGCAGGGCGCAATCAGCCCCAGCATTTT
CATSDAGRNQPQHF
>-|TRBJ1-1|13|TRBV29-1|-
TGCAGCGTTGAAGCACCGGAAGCAACTGAAGCTTTCTTT
CSVEAPEATEAFF
>many|TRBJ2-1|13|TRBV20-1|-
TGCAGACCGGGCGGAAGCTCCTACAATGAGCAGTTCTTC
CRPGGSSYNEQFF
>-|TRBJ1-2|15|TRBV5-1|-
TGCGCCAGCAGCTTGTGGCCAGGGGAGCCCTATGGCTACACCTTC
CASSLWPGEPYGYTF
>few|TRBJ1-4|17|TRBV5-1|TRBD1
TGCGCCAGCAGCCCGGACCCGTGGACAGGAACTAATGAAAAACTGTTTTTT
CASSPDPWTGTNEKLFF
>-|TRBJ2-1|14|TRBV7-2|TRBD2
TGTGCCAGCAGGGTAGCGGGGGGCCCCAATGAGCAGTTCTTC
CASRVAGGPNEQFF
>-|TRBJ2-7|14|TRBV2|-
TGTGCCAGCAGTAGAGTGGTAGGAACTTACGAGCAGTACTTC
CASSRVVGTYEQYF
>few|TRBJ2-7|15|TRBV7-2|-
TGTGCCAGCAGCCAAGGGGGGATCCAAGCCTACGAGCAGTACTTC
CASSQGGIQAYEQYF
>few|TRBJ2-1|18|TRBV5-4|TRBD2
TGTGCCAGCAGCTTGGGAGGGACTAGCGGGAGGGCCATCGATGAGCAGTTCTTC
CASSLGGTSGRAIDEQFF
>few|TRBJ2-1|15|TRBV20-1|TRBD2
TGCAGTGCTAGGTCAGGCAGCGGGAGAGGGAATGAGCAGTTCTTC
CSARSGSGRGNEQFF
>-|TRBJ2-7|12|TRBV19|-
TGTGCCAGTAGTATGAGGGGTTACGAGCAGTACTTC
CASSMRGYEQYF
>-|TRBJ2-7|12|TRBV29-1|-
TGCAGCGTTGTTTTGTCGATCGGCGAGCAGTACTTC
CSVVLSIGEQYF